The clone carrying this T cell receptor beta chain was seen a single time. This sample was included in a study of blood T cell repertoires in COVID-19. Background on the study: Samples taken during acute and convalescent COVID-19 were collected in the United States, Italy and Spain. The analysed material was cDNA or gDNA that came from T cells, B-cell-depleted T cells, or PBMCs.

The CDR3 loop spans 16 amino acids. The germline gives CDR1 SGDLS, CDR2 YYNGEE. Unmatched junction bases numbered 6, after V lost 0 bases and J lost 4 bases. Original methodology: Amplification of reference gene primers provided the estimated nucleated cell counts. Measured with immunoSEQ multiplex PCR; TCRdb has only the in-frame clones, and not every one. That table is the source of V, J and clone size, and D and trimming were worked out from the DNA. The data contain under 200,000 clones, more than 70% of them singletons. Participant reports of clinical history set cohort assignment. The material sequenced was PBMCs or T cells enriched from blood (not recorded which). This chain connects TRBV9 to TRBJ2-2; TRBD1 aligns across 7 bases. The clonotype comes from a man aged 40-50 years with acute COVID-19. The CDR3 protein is CASSVGGGWGTGELFF. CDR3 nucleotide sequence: TGTGCCAGCAGCGTAGGAGGGGGCTGGGGCACCGGGGAGCTGTTTTTT.